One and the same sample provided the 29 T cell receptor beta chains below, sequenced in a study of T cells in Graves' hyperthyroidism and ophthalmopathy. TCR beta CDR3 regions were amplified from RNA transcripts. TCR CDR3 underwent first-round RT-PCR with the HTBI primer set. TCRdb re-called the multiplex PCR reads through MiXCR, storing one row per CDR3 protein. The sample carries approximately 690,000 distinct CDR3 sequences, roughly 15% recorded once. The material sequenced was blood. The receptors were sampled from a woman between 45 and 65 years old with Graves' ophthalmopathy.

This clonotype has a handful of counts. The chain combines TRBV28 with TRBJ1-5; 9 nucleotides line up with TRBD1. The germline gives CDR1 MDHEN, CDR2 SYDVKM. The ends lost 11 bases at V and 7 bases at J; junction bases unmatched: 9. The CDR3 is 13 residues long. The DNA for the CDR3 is TGTGCCGCTGGACAGGGGTCCTACCAGCCCCAGCATTTT. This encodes CAAGQGSYQPQHF.

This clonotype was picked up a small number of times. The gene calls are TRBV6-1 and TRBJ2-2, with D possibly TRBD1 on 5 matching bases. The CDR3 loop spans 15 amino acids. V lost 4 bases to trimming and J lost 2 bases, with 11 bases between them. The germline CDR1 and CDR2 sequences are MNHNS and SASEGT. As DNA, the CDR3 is TGTGCCAGCAGTGCCCTCAGGGTAAACACCGGGGAGCTGTTTTTT. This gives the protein CASSALRVNTGELFF.

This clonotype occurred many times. The CDR3 sequence is CASGGTSDRNSYNEQFF. In DNA, the CDR3 is TGCGCCAGCGGAGGGACTAGCGATCGCAACTCCTACAATGAGCAGTTCTTC. The chain combines TRBV5-1 with TRBJ2-1, with TRBD2 matching 10 bases. Germline V lookup: CDR1 SGHRS, CDR2 YFSETQ. This CDR3 spans 17 amino acids. The trim removed 7 bases at V and 0 bases at J, leaving 10 bases unmatched.

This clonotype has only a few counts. CDR3 DNA: TGCGCCAGCAGCCAAATTCAGGGGGCGTCCAGGGGGAGGCAGTTCTTC. This sequence encodes CASSQIQGASRGRQFF. The chain recombines TRBV4-3 with TRBJ2-1, with TRBD1 identical over 8 bases. The CDR3 is made up of 16 amino acids. The junction had 15 bases not matched to a gene; V was cut back by 2 bases and J by 12 bases. Germline V gene data show CDR1 as LGHNA and CDR2 as YSLEER.

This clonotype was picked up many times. The CDR3 loop reads CASSSPRGWSNQPQHF. As DNA, the CDR3 is TGTGCCAGCAGTTCCCCTCGGGGCTGGAGCAATCAGCCCCAGCATTTT. The chain links TRBV6-1 to TRBJ1-5, with a weak D call TRBD1 (5 bases). The length of the CDR3 is 16 residues. The V and J ends lost 5 bases and 1 base respectively, with 15 bases between them. The germline V gene encodes CDR1 MNHNS and CDR2 SASEGT.

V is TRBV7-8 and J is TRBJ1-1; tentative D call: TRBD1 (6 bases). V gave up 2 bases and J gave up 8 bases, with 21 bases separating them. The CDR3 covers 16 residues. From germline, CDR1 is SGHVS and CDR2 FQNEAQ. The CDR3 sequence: CASSLLGRGYSHEAFF. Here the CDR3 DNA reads TGTGCCAGCAGCTTACTCGGCAGGGGCTACTCCCACGAAGCTTTCTTT.

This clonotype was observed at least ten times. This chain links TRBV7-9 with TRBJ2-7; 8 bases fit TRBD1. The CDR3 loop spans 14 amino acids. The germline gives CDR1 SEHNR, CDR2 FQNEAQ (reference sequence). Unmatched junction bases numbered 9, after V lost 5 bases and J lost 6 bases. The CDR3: CASSPGQGFSEQYF. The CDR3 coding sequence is TGTGCCAGCAGCCCAGGACAGGGTTTCTCCGAGCAGTACTTC.

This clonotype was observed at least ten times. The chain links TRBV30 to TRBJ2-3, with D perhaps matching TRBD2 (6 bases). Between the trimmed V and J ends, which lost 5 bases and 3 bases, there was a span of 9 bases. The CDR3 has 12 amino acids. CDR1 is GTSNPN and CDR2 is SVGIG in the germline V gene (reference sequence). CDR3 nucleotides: TGTGCCTGGGAGGCGGGAACAGATACGCAGTATTTT. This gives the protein CAWEAGTDTQYF.

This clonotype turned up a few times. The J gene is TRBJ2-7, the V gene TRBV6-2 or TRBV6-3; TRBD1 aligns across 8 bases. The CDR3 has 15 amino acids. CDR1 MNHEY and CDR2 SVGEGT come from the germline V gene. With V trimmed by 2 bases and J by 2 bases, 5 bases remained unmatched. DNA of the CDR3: TGTGCCAGCAGTTACCTGGGACAGGAAACCTACGAGCAGTACTTC. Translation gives CASSYLGQETYEQYF.

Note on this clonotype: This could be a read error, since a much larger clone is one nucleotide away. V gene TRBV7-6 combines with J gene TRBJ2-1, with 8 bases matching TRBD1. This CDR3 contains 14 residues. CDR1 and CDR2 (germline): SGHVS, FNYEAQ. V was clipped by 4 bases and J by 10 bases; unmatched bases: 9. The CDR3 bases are TGTGCCAGCAGCTACCGACAGGGGTCCTACGAGCAGTTCTTC. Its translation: CASSYRQGSYEQFF. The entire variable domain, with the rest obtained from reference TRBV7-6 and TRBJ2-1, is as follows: GAGVSQSPRYKVTKRGQDVALRCDPISGHVSLYWYRQALGQGPEFLTYFNYEAQQDKSGLPNDRFSAERPEGSISTLTIQRTEQRDSAMYRCASSYRQGSYEQFFGPGTRLTVL.

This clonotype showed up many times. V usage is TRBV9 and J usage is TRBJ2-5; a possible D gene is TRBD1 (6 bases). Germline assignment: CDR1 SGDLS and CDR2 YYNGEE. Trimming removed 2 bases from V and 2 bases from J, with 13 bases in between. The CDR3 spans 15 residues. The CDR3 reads CASSVEGQMQETQYF. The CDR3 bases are TGTGCCAGCAGCGTGGAAGGACAGATGCAAGAGACCCAGTACTTC.

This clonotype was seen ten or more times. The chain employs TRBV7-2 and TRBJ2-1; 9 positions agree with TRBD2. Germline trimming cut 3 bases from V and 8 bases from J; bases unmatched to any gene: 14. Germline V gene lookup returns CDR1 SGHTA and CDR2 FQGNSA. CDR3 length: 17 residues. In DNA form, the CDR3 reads TGTGCCAGCAGCTTGGAGTTAGCGGGAGCCCCGGGGGATGAGCAGTTCTTC. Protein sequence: CASSLELAGAPGDEQFF. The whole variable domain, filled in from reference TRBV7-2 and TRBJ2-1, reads GAGVSQSPSNKVTEKGKDVELRCDPISGHTALYWYRQSLGQGLEFLIYFQGNSAPDKSGLPSDRFSAERTGGSVSTLTIQRTQQEDSAVYLCASSLELAGAPGDEQFFGPGTRLTVL.

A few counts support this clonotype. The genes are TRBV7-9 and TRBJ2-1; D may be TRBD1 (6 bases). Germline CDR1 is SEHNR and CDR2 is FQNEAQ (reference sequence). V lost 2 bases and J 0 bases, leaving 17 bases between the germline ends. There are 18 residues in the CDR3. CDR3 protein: CASSLLGTRTLSYNEQFF. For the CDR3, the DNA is TGTGCCAGCAGCTTACTAGGGACAAGGACTCTCTCCTACAATGAGCAGTTCTTC.

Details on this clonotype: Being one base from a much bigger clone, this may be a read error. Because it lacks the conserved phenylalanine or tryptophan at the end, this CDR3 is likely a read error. The CDR3 region is CASSQSRHQPQHS. Written as DNA, the CDR3 is TGTGCCAGCAGCCAATCACGGCATCAGCCCCAGCATTCT. This rearrangement joins TRBV3-1 to TRBJ1-5; no reliable D call. The CDR3 sequence is 13 residues long. Germline lookup yields CDR1 LGHDT and CDR2 YNNKEL (reference sequence). Trimming removed 2 bases from V and 5 bases from J, with 7 bases in between.

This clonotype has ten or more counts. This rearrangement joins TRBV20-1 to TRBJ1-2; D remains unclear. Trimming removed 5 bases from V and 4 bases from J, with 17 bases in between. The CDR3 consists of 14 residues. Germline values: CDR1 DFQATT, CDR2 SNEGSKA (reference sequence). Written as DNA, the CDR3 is TGCAGTGCTCCACGGACGGGCGCGGTCTATGGCTACACCTTC. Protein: CSAPRTGAVYGYTF.

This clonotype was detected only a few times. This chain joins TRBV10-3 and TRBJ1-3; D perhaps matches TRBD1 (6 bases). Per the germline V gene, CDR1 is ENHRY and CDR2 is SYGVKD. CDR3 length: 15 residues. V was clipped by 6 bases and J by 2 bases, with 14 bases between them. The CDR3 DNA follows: TGTGCCATCAGGACAGACAGGACGACTGGAAACACCATATATTTT. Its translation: CAIRTDRTTGNTIYF.

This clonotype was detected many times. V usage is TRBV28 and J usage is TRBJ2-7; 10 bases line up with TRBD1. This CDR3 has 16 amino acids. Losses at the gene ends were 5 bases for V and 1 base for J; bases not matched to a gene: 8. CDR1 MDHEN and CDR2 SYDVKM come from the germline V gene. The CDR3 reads CASSPLDRGRSYEQYF. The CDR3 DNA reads TGTGCCAGCAGTCCCTTGGACAGGGGGAGATCCTACGAGCAGTACTTC.

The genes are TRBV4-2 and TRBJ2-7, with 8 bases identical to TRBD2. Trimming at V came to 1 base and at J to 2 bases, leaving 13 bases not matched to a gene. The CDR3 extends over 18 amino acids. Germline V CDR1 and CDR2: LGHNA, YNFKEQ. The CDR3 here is CASSQVWRAGGPTYEQYF. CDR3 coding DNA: TGTGCCAGCAGCCAAGTCTGGCGGGCGGGAGGACCAACCTACGAGCAGTACTTC.

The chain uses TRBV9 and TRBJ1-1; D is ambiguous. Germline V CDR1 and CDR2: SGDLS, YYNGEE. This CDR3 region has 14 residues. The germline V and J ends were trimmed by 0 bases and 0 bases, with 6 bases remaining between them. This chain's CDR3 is CASSVGIMNTEAFF. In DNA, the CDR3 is TGTGCCAGCAGCGTAGGGATCATGAACACTGAAGCTTTCTTT.

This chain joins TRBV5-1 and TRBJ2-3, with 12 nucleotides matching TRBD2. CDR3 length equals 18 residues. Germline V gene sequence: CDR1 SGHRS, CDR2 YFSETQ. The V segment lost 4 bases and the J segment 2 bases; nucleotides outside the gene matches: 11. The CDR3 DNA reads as TGCGCCAGCAGCGGCAGACTAGCGGGAGTGACAGCCACAGATACGCAGTATTTT. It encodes CASSGRLAGVTATDTQYF.

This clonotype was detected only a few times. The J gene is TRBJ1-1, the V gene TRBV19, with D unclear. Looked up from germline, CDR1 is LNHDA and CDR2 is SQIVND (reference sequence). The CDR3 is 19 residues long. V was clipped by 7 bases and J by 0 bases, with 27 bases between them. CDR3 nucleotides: TGTGCCAGTACCAACTATGCCCCTGGCAGCGCTATGATGAACACTGAAGCTTTCTTT. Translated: CASTNYAPGSAMMNTEAFF.

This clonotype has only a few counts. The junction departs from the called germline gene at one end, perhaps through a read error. This CDR3 is CASSPLLGGRGRNEQFF. As DNA, the CDR3 is TGTGCTAGCAGCCCCCTCCTCGGCGGGAGAGGCCGGAATGAGCAGTTCTTC. This chain joins TRBV7-7 and TRBJ2-1, with 7 bases aligning to TRBD2. This CDR3 has 17 residues. Germline V gives CDR1 SSHAT, CDR2 FNYEAQ (reference sequence).

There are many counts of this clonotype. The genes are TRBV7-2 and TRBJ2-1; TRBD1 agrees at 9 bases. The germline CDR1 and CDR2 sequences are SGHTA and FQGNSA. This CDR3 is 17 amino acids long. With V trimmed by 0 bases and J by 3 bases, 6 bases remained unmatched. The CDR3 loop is CASSLAPGQGVYNEQFF. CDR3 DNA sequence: TGTGCCAGCAGCTTAGCACCGGGACAGGGAGTCTACAATGAGCAGTTCTTC.

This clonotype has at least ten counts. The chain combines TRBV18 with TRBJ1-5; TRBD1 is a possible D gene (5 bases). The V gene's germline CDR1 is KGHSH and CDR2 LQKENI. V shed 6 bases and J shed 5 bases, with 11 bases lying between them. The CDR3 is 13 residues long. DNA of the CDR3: TGTGCCAGCTCCCCGGGGGGGGATCAGCCCCAGCATTTT. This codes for CASSPGGDQPQHF.

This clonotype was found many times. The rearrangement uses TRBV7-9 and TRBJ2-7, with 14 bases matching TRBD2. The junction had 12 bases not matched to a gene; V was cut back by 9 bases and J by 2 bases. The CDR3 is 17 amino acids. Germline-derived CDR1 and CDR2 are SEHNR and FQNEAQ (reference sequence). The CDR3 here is CASKRLAGGPSPYEQYF. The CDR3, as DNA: TGTGCCAGTAAAAGACTAGCGGGAGGGCCATCCCCCTACGAGCAGTACTTC.

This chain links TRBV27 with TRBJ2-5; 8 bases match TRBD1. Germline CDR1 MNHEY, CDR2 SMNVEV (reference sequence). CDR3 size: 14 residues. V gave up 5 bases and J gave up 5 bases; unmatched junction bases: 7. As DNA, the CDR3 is TGTGCCAGCAGTGATTGGACAGGGAGTGAGACCCAGTACTTC. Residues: CASSDWTGSETQYF.

The CDR3 bases are TGTGCCACCAGTAAGTTGGGTCCGGGGGGTGAGCAGTTCTTC. Translation gives CATSKLGPGGEQFF. This sequence joins TRBV24-1 and TRBJ2-1, with 7 bases fitting TRBD2. This CDR3 region has 14 residues. J was trimmed by 9 bases and V by 6 bases; bases with no gene match: 10. The germline V gene encodes CDR1 KGHDR and CDR2 SFDVKD.

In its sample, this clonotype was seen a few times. This CDR3 reads CASSVQTGRDTQYF. The CDR3 DNA reads as TGTGCCAGCAGCGTACAGACGGGACGAGACACGCAGTATTTT. The chain has TRBV9 and TRBJ2-3; D is possibly TRBD1 or TRBD2 (5 bases each). From germline, CDR1 is SGDLS and CDR2 YYNGEE. The CDR3 totals 14 residues. With 1 base removed from V and 9 bases from J, the gap between germline ends came to 15 bases.

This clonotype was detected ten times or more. For the CDR3, the DNA is TGTGCCAGCAGCCTCGGACTAGGGACGGGCGAGCAGTACTTC. It specifies CASSLGLGTGEQYF. The J gene is TRBJ2-7, the V gene TRBV13, with TRBD2 matching over 7 bases. Germline V gene sequence: CDR1 PRHDT, CDR2 FYEKMQ (reference sequence). The CDR3 has 14 residues. V trimming: 5 bases; J trimming: 6 bases; junction bases outside the gene matches: 10.